This passage covers 10 T cell receptor beta chains from one sample sequenced in a study of cytomegalovirus exposure and HLA in healthy donors. TCRdb's table, derived via immunoSEQ multiplex PCR, lists solely in-frame clones and lacks some. The data show 100,000 to 150,000 clones, around nine tenths seen once. Sequences were obtained from PBMCs. These receptors were taken from a woman aged 18-30 years in good health and CMV-seronegative.

DNA of the CDR3: TGTGCCAGCAGCCGCCTTGGAGCGGGGGCTAGCACAGATACGCAGTATTTT. It is translated as CASSRLGAGASTDTQYF. The J gene is TRBJ2-3, the V gene TRBV28; TRBD2 matches at 8 bases. V dropped 6 bases and J dropped 0; count of bases not matched to a gene: 11. CDR3 size: 17 residues. Germline V gene data show CDR1 as MDHEN and CDR2 as SYDVKM.

The J gene is TRBJ2-3, the V gene TRBV29-1; D may be TRBD2 (5 bases). The V gene lost 4 bases and the J gene lost 5 bases, with 13 bases spanning the gap. This CDR3 has 13 amino acids. Germline CDR1 reads SQVTM; CDR2 reads ANQGSEA. The CDR3: CSVAGESGDTQYF. The CDR3 DNA sequence: TGCAGCGTTGCCGGGGAGAGCGGAGATACGCAGTATTTT.

The chain combines TRBV7-8 with TRBJ2-7; perhaps TRBD2 as D (5 bases). The length of the CDR3 is 14 residues. V gave up 2 bases and J gave up 5 bases, with 13 bases separating them. Germline CDR1 is SGHVS and CDR2 is FQNEAQ. The CDR3 nucleotides read TGTGCCAGCAGCTTATTACTAGTTACCGACGAGCAGTACTTC. Translated, it gives CASSLLLVTDEQYF.

The chain is built from TRBV21-1 and TRBJ2-7; the listed D gene, TRBD2, was not tested against the DNA. TRBV21-1 counts as a pseudogene. This CDR3 has 16 amino acids. The chain's CDR3 is CASSKLAGASLTEQYF. CDR3 DNA: TGTGCCAGCAGCAAACTAGCGGGAGCCTCTCTAACCGAGCAGTACTTC.

This chain connects TRBV29-1 to TRBJ2-1, with D possibly matching TRBD2 (6 bases). V lost 5 bases and J lost 3, with 20 bases in between. The CDR3 runs to 16 residues. In germline, CDR1 is SQVTM, CDR2 ANQGSEA. The CDR3, as DNA: TGCAGCGTTCAAGGTAGCGGCGGGATGGTCTACAATGAGCAGTTCTTC. This encodes CSVQGSGGMVYNEQFF.

V and J are TRBV2 and TRBJ1-3; 10 bases fit TRBD1. J lost 0 bases, V lost 6 bases, and 8 bases had no gene match. The CDR3 spans 17 residues. Germline lookup yields CDR1 SNHLY and CDR2 FYNNEI. CDR3 protein: CASRPDRGHISGNTIYF. The CDR3 DNA sequence: TGTGCCAGCAGGCCCGACAGGGGGCATATCTCTGGAAACACCATATATTTT.

The table lists this clone with a few counts. J is TRBJ2-7 and V is TRBV5-4; D perhaps matches TRBD1 (6 bases). Germline-derived CDR1 and CDR2 are SGHNT and YYREEE (reference sequence). The CDR3 covers 12 residues. The V gene lost 1 base and the J gene lost 5 bases, with 7 bases spanning the gap. CDR3 protein: CASSLTGNEQYF. The CDR3, as DNA: TGTGCCAGCAGCTTGACAGGGAACGAGCAGTACTTC.

The rearrangement uses TRBV27 and TRBJ2-2, with 10 bases lining up with TRBD2. Germline V gene sequence: CDR1 MNHEY, CDR2 SMNVEV (reference sequence). The J segment lost 1 base and the V segment lost 8 bases, leaving 1 base of the junction unmatched. There are 14 residues in the CDR3. CDR3 sequence: CASRLAGNTGELFF. The CDR3 nucleotides read TGTGCCAGCCGACTAGCGGGGAACACCGGGGAGCTGTTTTTT.

V gene TRBV4-1 combines with J gene TRBJ2-1, with 11 bases matching TRBD1. The germline V gene encodes CDR1 MGHRA and CDR2 YSYEKL. The length of the CDR3 is 16 residues. The V and J ends lost 1 base and 5 bases, in that order; junction bases with no gene match: 4. The CDR3 region is CASSQAGTGGDNEQFF. The CDR3 nucleotides are TGCGCCAGCAGCCAAGCCGGGACAGGGGGTGACAATGAGCAGTTCTTC.

The chain uses TRBV7-8 and TRBJ2-3; TRBD1 is a possible D gene (5 bases). V lost 7 bases and J lost 2, with 13 bases in between. The CDR3 runs to 14 residues. The germline gives CDR1 SGHVS, CDR2 FQNEAQ. CDR3 nucleotides: TGTGCCAGCACCTTGGGGCTTACCACAGATACGCAGTATTTT. Protein: CASTLGLTTDTQYF.